This T cell receptor (beta chain) was sequenced for a study of blood T cells in healthy people across ages. Only a few counts were recorded for this clonotype. Its antigen is currently unknown. The V gene end was trimmed by 0 bases and the J gene end by 4 bases; junction bases not matched to a gene: 8. The CDR3 sequence is 17 residues long. Looked up from germline, CDR1 is SGHTA and CDR2 is FQGNSA. For the second PCR, which ran for 7 to 11 cycles, a sample-barcoded 5' primer and a J-beta primer mix were used. TCRdb itself ran the 5' RACE reads through MiXCR, one entry per CDR3 protein. Here the sample spans some 760,000 distinct CDR3 sequences, approximately 25% being singletons. Study-wide results and caveats: Unsorted PBMC material precluded a definitive naive versus antigen-experienced comparison. Aged donors had fewer naive CD4+ cells and lower diversity than long-lived donors.

These sequences were also reported in another study, on T cells of mothers and their children. That report notes: In related and unrelated pairs alike, thymic selection shapes TCR recombination output, with inherited differences minor. Related mother and child pairs showed slightly greater overlap (not significant) than unrelated pairs did.

The TCR originated in a boy younger than 18 in good health. V and J are TRBV7-2 and TRBJ2-1; 8 bases are shared with TRBD2. Sequencing was carried out using blood. DNA of the CDR3: TGTGCCAGCAGCTTAGCGCTTAGCGGGACGGGGTACAATGAGCAGTTCTTC. Translated: CASSLALSGTGYNEQFF.